These T cell receptor beta chains were read from a single sample in a study of cytomegalovirus exposure and HLA in healthy donors. This table comes from immunoSEQ multiplex PCR, and its TCRdb copy is limited to in-frame clones, with some not included. The sample has fewer than 95,000 clones, and its top ten clones hold 4% to 5.5%. Material for sequencing was PBMCs. These receptors originate from a middle-aged woman in good health and CMV-seropositive. CDR3s include the opening cysteine and the closing phenylalanine or tryptophan. D genes are given only for firm matches. The size of a clone is reported for some rows only, either as once, few or many, or as a class for expanded clones.

14,TRBV2,NA,NA,TRBJ2-1,TGTGCCAGCAGTGTTCGCGGAAACTACAATGAGCAGTTCTTC,CASSVRGNYNEQFF
13,TRBV5-4,NA,medium-sized,TRBJ2-1,TGTGCCAGCAGCTTGAAGGGGTGGGATGAGCAGTTCTTC,CASSLKGWDEQFF
13,TRBV2,NA,NA,TRBJ1-1,TGTGCCAGCAGGGAGACAGCAAACACTGAAGCTTTCTTT,CASRETANTEAFF
13,TRBV11-1,NA,NA,TRBJ2-5,TGTGCCAGCAGCTTAGGGGCTGAAGAGACCCAGTACTTC,CASSLGAEETQYF
16,TRBV5-8,NA,NA,TRBJ2-1,TGTGCCAGCAGCTCCACGTCTGGTGGGCCCTACAATGAGCAGTTCTTC,CASSSTSGGPYNEQFF
16,TRBV7-2,NA,NA,TRBJ1-2,TGTGCCAGCAGCTTAGGGGGTGCAGGGAAAGACTATGGCTACACCTTC,CASSLGGAGKDYGYTF
16,TRBV7-2,NA,NA,TRBJ2-3,TGTGCCAGCAGCTTAGCAGGCCTCACAAGGGGAGATACGCAGTATTTT,CASSLAGLTRGDTQYF
11,TRBV20-1,NA,NA,TRBJ2-7,TGCAGTGCTGAGGGACACCTCGAGCAGTACTTC,CSAEGHLEQYF
13,TRBV27,NA,NA,TRBJ2-1,TGTGCCAGCAGACTAACCTCCTACAATGAGCAGTTCTTC,CASRLTSYNEQFF
16,TRBV4-2,TRBD1,NA,TRBJ1-4,TGTGCCAGCAGCCAAGGGGACAGGGCAACTAATGAAAAACTGTTTTTT,CASSQGDRATNEKLFF
17,TRBV15,NA,NA,TRBJ1-5,TGTGCCACCAGCATAGGTCGGTCCAGGTTCGACAATCAGCCCCAGCATTTT,CATSIGRSRFDNQPQHF